A single sample gave rise to the 21 T cell receptor beta chains below, sequenced in a study of blood T cell repertoires in COVID-19. Using immunoSEQ multiplex PCR, the repertoire was profiled, and TCRdb retains in-frame clones only, with some absent. Among around 210,000 clones listed, over 75% were seen once. The sequenced sample consisted of peripheral blood. These TCRs come from a man aged 50-59 years with COVID-19, enrolled during active disease.

The chain couples TRBV6-2 or TRBV6-3 to TRBJ1-3, with 9 bases aligning to TRBD1. Germline-derived CDR1 and CDR2 are MNHEY and SVGEGT. J gave up 0 bases and V 2 bases, and 11 bases lay outside the gene matches. The CDR3 sequence is 19 residues long. Here the CDR3 DNA reads TGTGCCAGCAGTTACAACAGGGGGCGGCCGTGGCACTCTGGAAACACCATATATTTT. As protein: CASSYNRGRPWHSGNTIYF.

The chain carries TRBV5-4 and TRBJ2-1, with D possibly being TRBD2 (6 bases). The ends were cut back, 4 bases at V and 9 bases at J, with 23 bases in the middle. This CDR3 is built from 16 residues. Germline CDR1 and CDR2: SGHNT and YYREEE (reference sequence). CDR3 sequence (DNA): TGTGCCAGCAGCCCCTTTGGAGGGGACGTCGAAGGTGAGCAGTTCTTC. Protein product: CASSPFGGDVEGEQFF.

This clone was detected only a few times. V and J are TRBV12-3 or TRBV12-4 and TRBJ1-1; the match to TRBD1 covers 7 bases. V dropped 4 bases and J dropped 5; count of bases not matched to a gene: 4. CDR3 size: 13 residues. Here the CDR3 DNA reads TGTGCCAGCAGTTCAAGGACAGGAACTGAAGCTTTCTTT. This codes for CASSSRTGTEAFF.

The gene calls are TRBV10-3 and TRBJ1-6, with 9 bases lining up with TRBD1. J was trimmed by 7 bases and V by 3 bases; bases with no gene match: 4. This CDR3 region has 15 residues. Germline assignment: CDR1 ENHRY and CDR2 SYGVKD. CDR3 loop: CAISDQGQGNSPLHF. CDR3 DNA sequence: TGTGCCATCAGTGACCAAGGACAGGGGAATTCACCCCTCCACTTT.

CDR3 in DNA: TGCGCCAGCAGCTTGCGGGAACCCCACGAGCAGTACTTC. Translating it yields CASSLREPHEQYF. The rearrangement joins TRBV5-1 to TRBJ2-7; perhaps TRBD2 as D (5 bases). The CDR3 extends over 13 amino acids. V was clipped by 1 base and J by 5 bases, with 10 bases between them. Germline CDR1 reads SGHRS; CDR2 reads YFSETQ.

The genes are TRBV2 and TRBJ1-2, with 7 bases identical to TRBD1. The CDR3 loop spans 12 amino acids. CDR1 is SNHLY and CDR2 is FYNNEI in the germline V gene. V lost 4 bases, J lost 6 bases, and 2 bases stayed unmatched. CDR3 loop: CASSVRGDGYTF. The CDR3 DNA sequence: TGTGCCAGCAGTGTCAGGGGGGATGGCTACACCTTC.

This chain joins TRBV9 and TRBJ2-7, with 8 bases fitting TRBD1. V trimming: 2 bases; J trimming: 0 bases; junction bases outside the gene matches: 13. The CDR3 is 18 residues long. Germline CDR1 SGDLS, CDR2 YYNGEE. CDR3 nucleotide sequence: TGTGCCAGCAGCGTTTCACCGGACAGGGAATTTCGCTCCTACGAGCAGTACTTC. Residues: CASSVSPDREFRSYEQYF.

The V call is TRBV7-2, the J call TRBJ2-3; possibly TRBD2 for D (6 bases). V lost 2 bases and J lost 1, with 10 bases in between. The CDR3 is 15 amino acids. Germline lookup yields CDR1 SGHTA and CDR2 FQGNSA. The CDR3 sequence: CASSLRPGGTDTQYF. CDR3 DNA sequence: TGTGCCAGCAGCTTAAGGCCGGGAGGCACAGATACGCAGTATTTT. The full variable domain, completed using reference TRBV7-2 and TRBJ2-3, is GAGVSQSPSNKVTEKGKDVELRCDPISGHTALYWYRQSLGQGLEFLIYFQGNSAPDKSGLPSDRFSAERTGGSVSTLTIQRTQQEDSAVYLCASSLRPGGTDTQYFGPGTRLTVL.

CDR3 sequence: CASSNGQSGYTF. The CDR3 DNA follows: TGTGCCAGCAGCAACGGACAGAGTGGCTACACCTTC. The chain couples TRBV11-3 to TRBJ1-2; a weak D match, TRBD1 (6 bases). Germline V lookup: CDR1 SGHNT, CDR2 YENEEA. Trimming removed 5 bases from V and 7 bases from J, with 11 bases in between. The CDR3 consists of 12 residues. The full variable domain, completed using reference TRBV11-3 and TRBJ1-2, is EAGVVQSPRYKIIEKKQPVAFWCNPISGHNTLYWYLQNLGQGPELLIRYENEEAVDDSQLPKDRFSAERLKGVDSTLKIQPAELGDSAVYLCASSNGQSGYTFGSGTRLTVV.

V and J are TRBV18 and TRBJ1-2; D is possibly TRBD1 (6 bases). Trimming removed 3 bases from V and 4 bases from J, with 15 bases in between. CDR1 KGHSH and CDR2 LQKENI come from the germline V gene. This CDR3 is built from 15 residues. The CDR3 coding sequence is TGTGCCAGCTCACCTCGGACAGACGACCCCTATGGCTACACCTTC. It translates to CASSPRTDDPYGYTF.

This clone has ten or more counts. The V and J genes are TRBV6-5 and TRBJ1-2; 8 bases agree with TRBD1. Losses at the gene ends were 7 bases for V and 2 bases for J; bases not matched to a gene: 9. This CDR3 is built from 15 residues. Germline CDR1 reads MNHEY; CDR2 reads SVGAGI. CDR3 coding DNA: TGTGCCAGCAAGCGAGACAGGGGTCCCAACTATGGCTACACCTTC. Translation gives CASKRDRGPNYGYTF.

The rearrangement links TRBV19 to TRBJ2-2; D remains unclear. This CDR3 contains 16 residues. In germline, CDR1 is LNHDA, CDR2 SQIVND (reference sequence). Trimming left V 2 bases short and J 0 bases short, with 10 bases between. CDR3 nucleotides: TGTGCCAGTAGTATACCACCGCTATCGAACACCGGGGAGCTGTTTTTT. Protein product: CASSIPPLSNTGELFF.

The rearrangement links TRBV6-6 to TRBJ2-2, with D possibly matching TRBD2 (6 bases). Trimming stripped 1 base from V and 5 bases from J, with 11 bases between. CDR1 MNHNY and CDR2 SVGAGI come from the germline V gene (reference sequence). The CDR3 sequence is 15 residues long. The CDR3 protein is CASSYFGGGTGELFF. The CDR3, as DNA: TGTGCCAGCAGTTACTTCGGGGGTGGGACCGGGGAGCTGTTTTTT.

This clone came up a few times. This chain connects TRBV7-2 to TRBJ1-1; 10 bases fit TRBD1. J was trimmed by 3 bases and V by 5 bases; bases with no gene match: 9. The CDR3 length is 16 residues. The germline V gene has CDR1 SGHTA and CDR2 FQGNSA. Here the CDR3 reads CASSPLTGGRDTEAFF. The CDR3 coding sequence is TGTGCCAGCAGCCCCTTGACAGGGGGCAGGGACACTGAAGCTTTCTTT.

The V call is TRBV27, the J call TRBJ1-1, with D unclear. The CDR3 runs to 16 residues. The V end was cut by 4 bases, the J end by 1 base, with 16 bases between. Germline lookup yields CDR1 MNHEY and CDR2 SMNVEV (reference sequence). The CDR3 DNA follows: TGTGCCAGCAGTTCCATAACCCCTCCGGGGAACACTGAAGCTTTCTTT. This encodes CASSSITPPGNTEAFF.

This chain links TRBV14 with TRBJ1-6; D gene uncertain. This CDR3 comprises 13 residues. Looked up from germline, CDR1 is SGHDN and CDR2 is FVKESK. V was trimmed by 8 bases and J by 7 bases, leaving 12 bases between them. The CDR3 sequence: CASSGVLNSPLHF. CDR3 nucleotide sequence: TGTGCCAGCTCCGGGGTGTTGAATTCACCCCTCCACTTT.

V and J are TRBV7-9 and TRBJ2-1; D uncertain. The V gene lost 1 base and the J gene lost 6 bases, with 4 bases spanning the gap. There are 12 residues in the CDR3. CDR1 is SEHNR, CDR2 FQNEAQ, per germline (reference sequence). The CDR3 DNA sequence: TGTGCCAGCAGCTTAGTTCGCAATGAGCAGTTCTTC. Its protein is CASSLVRNEQFF.

This rearrangement joins TRBV7-2 to TRBJ1-5; D not certain. The germline gives CDR1 SGHTA, CDR2 FQGNSA. This CDR3 contains 13 residues. Trimming removed 1 base at V and 7 bases at J, with 8 bases between. The CDR3 spells CASSLDLAQPQHF. CDR3 DNA: TGTGCCAGCAGCTTAGATTTAGCCCAGCCCCAGCATTTT.

The chain employs TRBV9 and TRBJ2-1; 11 positions match TRBD2. Germline V lookup: CDR1 SGDLS, CDR2 YYNGEE. This CDR3 region has 14 residues. With V trimmed by 4 bases and J by 4 bases, 1 base remained unmatched. The CDR3 is CASSPSGGYNEQFF. For the CDR3, the DNA is TGTGCCAGCAGCCCTAGCGGGGGGTACAATGAGCAGTTCTTC.

This clone was picked up a small number of times. The J gene is TRBJ2-2, the V gene TRBV5-4; TRBD1 matches 8 bases. Germline assignment: CDR1 SGHNT and CDR2 YYREEE (reference sequence). J gave up 5 bases and V 4 bases, and 4 bases lay outside the gene matches. The CDR3 runs to 14 residues. The CDR3 DNA reads TGTGCCAGCAGCCCTACAGGGGGAACCGGGGAGCTGTTTTTT. Protein: CASSPTGGTGELFF.

By share, this clone counts as medium-sized. The chain recombines TRBV5-1 with TRBJ2-1; D is perhaps TRBD2 (5 bases). Between the trimmed V and J ends, which lost 3 bases and 4 bases, there was a span of 8 bases. Germline V gene data show CDR1 as SGHRS and CDR2 as YFSETQ. This CDR3 is 13 amino acids long. This CDR3 is CASSYRGYNEQFF. The DNA of the CDR3 is TGCGCCAGCAGCTATCGGGGTTACAATGAGCAGTTCTTC.